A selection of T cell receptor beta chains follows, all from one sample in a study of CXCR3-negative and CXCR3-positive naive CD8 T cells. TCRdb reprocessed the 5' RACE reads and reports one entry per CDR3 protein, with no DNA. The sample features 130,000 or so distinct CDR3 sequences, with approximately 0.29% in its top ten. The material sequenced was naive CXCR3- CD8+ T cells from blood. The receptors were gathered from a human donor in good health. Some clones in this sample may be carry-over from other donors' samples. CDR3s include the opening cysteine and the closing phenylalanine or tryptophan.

CASSYLGSYEQYF TRBJ2-7 TRBV27
CSARDRASGGEKLFF TRBJ1-4 TRBV20-1
CASSSVGPLNTGELFF TRBJ2-2 TRBV11-2
CASSSDTEAFF TRBJ1-1 TRBV7-9
CASRNPPGQETYEQYF TRBJ2-7 TRBV28
CASSPVAGLDNEQFF TRBJ2-1 TRBV5-6
CASSPRRTTTDTQYF TRBJ2-3 TRBV14
CASSLSEGYGYTF TRBJ1-2 TRBV28
CASSFRGRGLEKLFF TRBJ1-4 TRBV12-3/TRBV12-4
CASSLAVGPSYNEQFF TRBJ2-1 TRBV7-9
CASSFGGPEQFF TRBJ2-1 TRBV27
CAISEAYEQYF TRBJ2-7 TRBV10-3
CASRSGQGDLSTDTQYF TRBJ2-3 TRBV7-9
CASRWGIYEQYF TRBJ2-7 TRBV6-9
CSAHSGDTQYF TRBJ2-3 TRBV29-1
CASSTNGGRGVSYNEQFF TRBJ2-1 TRBV12-3/TRBV12-4
CASSLFGTSLSPGELFF TRBJ2-2 TRBV13
CASSPPGVNEQFF TRBJ2-1 TRBV7-6
CASSAGIGGDEQYF TRBJ2-7 TRBV5-4
CASSLPPGQGVSGELFF TRBJ2-2 TRBV5-4
CASSRGTALLGYTF TRBJ1-2 TRBV7-9
CASSLGQGFYEQYF TRBJ2-7 TRBV12-3/TRBV12-4
CATSRDLQSTYEQYF TRBJ2-7 TRBV15
CASRLFGTAKETQYF TRBJ2-5 TRBV7-9
CAWSAPGYTEAFF TRBJ1-1 TRBV30
CASSPDEGDGYTF TRBJ1-2 TRBV9
CASRHRETYEQYF TRBJ2-7 TRBV28
CSVEKRRGESYF TRBJ2-7 TRBV29-1
CASKLAGATDTQYF TRBJ2-3 TRBV28
CASRFGTGGPYEQYF TRBJ2-7 TRBV19
CSVDRQENYGYTF TRBJ1-2 TRBV29-1
CSARLGGSYEQYF TRBJ2-7 TRBV20-1